This T cell receptor (beta chain) appears in the sequencing data of a study of tumor-infiltrating lymphocytes in primary liver carcinoma. Germline DNA was also extracted, and blood RNA derived from unsorted whole blood. Notes on this clonotype: The junction and the germline gene differ at one end; a read error may be behind it.

TCR beta cDNA was made from 500 ng total RNA with a constant-region primer. Researchers made the TCR beta libraries by running three nested multiplex PCR rounds with slightly modified ARM-PCR. Researchers ran the first two PCR rounds for roughly 11 cycles each with TRBV1-TRBV30 forward primers and a C-beta reverse primer. TCRdb redid the calling of the multiplex PCR reads with MiXCR, one entry per CDR3 protein. The repertoire holds some 190,000 distinct CDR3 sequences, with over 45% as singletons. The CDR3 covers 17 residues. Looked up from germline, CDR1 is SGHNT and CDR2 is YENEEA. The V call is TRBV11-3, the J call TRBJ2-1; TRBD2 matches at 9 bases. The specimen sequenced was peripheral blood. This TCR was recovered from a middle-aged man with primary liver carcinoma and hepatitis B virus infection. The CDR3 DNA reads TGTGACAGCAGCTTCACACGGACTAGCGCGACCTACAATGAGCAGTTCTTC. It encodes CDSSFTRTSATYNEQFF.